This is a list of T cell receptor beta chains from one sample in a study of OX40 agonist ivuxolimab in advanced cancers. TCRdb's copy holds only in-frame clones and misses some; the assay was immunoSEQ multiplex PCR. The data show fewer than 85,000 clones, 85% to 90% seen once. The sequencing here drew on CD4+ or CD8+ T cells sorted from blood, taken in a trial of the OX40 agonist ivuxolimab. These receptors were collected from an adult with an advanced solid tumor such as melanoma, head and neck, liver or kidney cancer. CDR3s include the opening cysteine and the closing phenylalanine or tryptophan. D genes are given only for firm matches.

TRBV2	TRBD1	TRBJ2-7	TGTGCCAGCAGTGCGTCAGGACAGGGGCTTGCCCGCTCCTACGAGCAGTACTTC	CASSASGQGLARSYEQYF
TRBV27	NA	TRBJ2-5	TGTGCCACTTACAGGGGTCGGGAGCAGTACTTC	CATYRGREQYF
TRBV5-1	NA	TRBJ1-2	TGCGCCAGCAGCCTGAAAGCAGGGACTAACTATGGCTACACCTTC	CASSLKAGTNYGYTF
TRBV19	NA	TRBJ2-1	TGTGCCAGTACCACTGGGTACAATGAGCAGTTCTTC	CASTTGYNEQFF
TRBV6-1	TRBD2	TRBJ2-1	TGTGCCAGCAGGGAGACTAGCGGATACAATGAGCAGTTCTTC	CASRETSGYNEQFF
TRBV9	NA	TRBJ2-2	TGTGCCAGCAGCATTGGGGCTAGCGCGTACACCGGGGAGCTGTTTTTT	CASSIGASAYTGELFF
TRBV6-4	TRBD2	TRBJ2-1	TGTGCCAGCAGGCTAGCGGGAGGGCCCGAGTTCTTC	CASRLAGGPEFF
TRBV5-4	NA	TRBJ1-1	TGTGCCAGCAGCTTGGGGACGGTCGTGAACACTGAAGCTTTCTTT	CASSLGTVVNTEAFF
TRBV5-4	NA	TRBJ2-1	TGTGCCAGCAGCGCGGACAGTCGGAATGAGCAGTTCTTC	CASSADSRNEQFF
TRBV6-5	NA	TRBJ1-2	TGTGCCAGCAGTTCACCCCTCTCCGGGCAGAACTATGGCTACACCTTC	CASSSPLSGQNYGYTF
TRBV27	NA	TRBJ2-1	TGTGCCAGCAGTGCTGAGGACGGAAACAATGAGCAGTTCTTC	CASSAEDGNNEQFF
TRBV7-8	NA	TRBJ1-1	TGTGCCAGCAGCTTAGGTTCGGGACTCCTGAACACTGAAGCTTTCTTT	CASSLGSGLLNTEAFF
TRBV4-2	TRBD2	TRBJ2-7	TGTGCCAGCAGCCAAGACTTGTTAGCGGGATATGAGCAGTACTTC	CASSQDLLAGYEQYF
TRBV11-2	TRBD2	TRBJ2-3	TGTGCCAGCAGCTTATACCAGCGGGACCTGCCGTATTACACAGATACGCAGTATTTT	CASSLYQRDLPYYTDTQYF
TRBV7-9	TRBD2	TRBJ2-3	TGTGCCAGCAGCTTAGTCTGGCGGGAGTGGGAAGATACGCAGTATTTT	CASSLVWREWEDTQYF